The 32 T cell receptor beta chains below come from one sample, sequenced in a study of PD-L1 blockade in urothelial cancer. Time point described: pretreatment peripheral blood. Only in-frame clones appear in the TCRdb table, and some are missing; sequencing was by immunoSEQ multiplex PCR. The sample has roughly 91,000 clones, 85% seen once. The sequenced sample was PBMCs, obtained around atezolizumab (anti-PD-L1) treatment. The receptors stem from a man between 60 and 70 years old with urothelial cancer.

Notes on this clone: The identical CDR3 is also encoded by other nucleotide sequences in the sample. The chain recombines TRBV11-3 with TRBJ1-1; D gene uncertain. The CDR3 sequence is 13 residues long. The germline CDR1 and CDR2 sequences are SGHNT and YENEEA. Deletions cut 3 bases from V and 1 base from J, with 6 bases between. The CDR3 region has the DNA TGTGCCAGCAGCTTTCACAGGAACACTGAAGCTTTCTTT. It translates to CASSFHRNTEAFF.

The chain couples TRBV18 to TRBJ1-2, with no clear D. Germline-derived CDR1 and CDR2 are KGHSH and LQKENI. The CDR3 is 14 residues long. V lost 4 bases and J 6 bases, leaving 15 bases between the germline ends. CDR3 sequence (DNA): TGTGCCAGCTCACAAAAAGGAGGAAGCCATGGCTACACCTTC. Protein: CASSQKGGSHGYTF.

The CDR3 DNA sequence: TGTGCCAGCAGCCATAGAGAGTACTTC. Translation gives CASSHREYF. The J gene is TRBJ2-5, the V gene TRBV7-3; D is unclear. CDR1 is SGHTA and CDR2 is FQGTGA in the germline V gene. Trimming removed 5 bases from V and 12 bases from J, with 7 bases in between. The CDR3 runs to 9 residues.

The chain combines TRBV27 with TRBJ2-7; D ambiguous. Germline CDR1 MNHEY, CDR2 SMNVEV (reference sequence). The CDR3 loop spans 14 amino acids. Trimming cost V 6 bases and J 9 bases, with 21 bases left between them. The CDR3 sequence: CASRTAEKLRVQYF. The DNA for the CDR3 is TGTGCCAGCAGGACTGCGGAGAAGCTACGAGTGCAGTACTTC.

Worth noting for this clone: One end of the junction fails to match germline, which may point to a read error. The rearrangement uses TRBV2 and TRBJ2-1; 8 nucleotides align to TRBD1. Germline V gene lookup returns CDR1 SNHLY and CDR2 FYNNEI. The CDR3 is 11 amino acids. CDR3 DNA sequence: TGTGCCAGCAGTGTTCGTGACAGGGGTGTCTTC. Residues: CASSVRDRGVF.

This clone appeared a single time. The chain combines TRBV9 with TRBJ2-5; tentatively, D is TRBD2 (6 bases). CDR3 length: 14 residues. In germline, CDR1 is SGDLS, CDR2 YYNGEE. The germline V and J ends were trimmed by 0 bases and 5 bases, with 11 bases remaining between them. The CDR3 here is CASSVVGGEETQYF. The CDR3 nucleotides read TGTGCCAGCAGCGTAGTCGGCGGGGAGGAGACCCAGTACTTC.

This clone has just a few counts. V is TRBV30 and J is TRBJ1-1; TRBD1 agrees at 8 bases. The ends lost 2 bases at V and 1 base at J; junction bases unmatched: 6. Germline CDR1 reads GTSNPN; CDR2 reads SVGIG (reference sequence). This CDR3 spans 15 amino acids. The CDR3 nucleotides are TGTGCCTGGAGTTACCCCGGGACAGGGAACACTGAAGCTTTCTTT. This codes for CAWSYPGTGNTEAFF.

The chain couples TRBV29-1 to TRBJ2-1; perhaps TRBD1 as D (6 bases). Deletions cut 3 bases from V and 7 bases from J, with 13 bases between. CDR1 and CDR2 (germline): SQVTM, ANQGSEA. The CDR3 consists of 13 residues. DNA for the CDR3: TGCAGCGTTGAGCCGGGACAAGGGAATGAGCAGTTCTTC. This gives the protein CSVEPGQGNEQFF.

The chain uses TRBV6-1 and TRBJ2-7; 9 nucleotides agree with TRBD1. CDR1 is MNHNS, CDR2 SASEGT, per germline. The CDR3 contains 13 residues. With 10 bases clipped from V and 5 bases from J, the junction kept 9 bases outside the gene matches. The CDR3: CATRAGQGNEQYF. CDR3 nucleotides: TGTGCCACCAGGGCAGGACAGGGGAACGAGCAGTACTTC.

V gene TRBV6-6 combines with J gene TRBJ2-7, with D possibly being TRBD1 (6 bases). The V end was cut by 2 bases, the J end by 4 bases, with 9 bases between. The CDR3 runs to 13 residues. The germline CDR1 and CDR2 sequences are MNHNY and SVGAGI (reference sequence). The CDR3, as DNA: TGTGCCAGCAGTTACGGGACACCATACGAGCAGTACTTC. This codes for CASSYGTPYEQYF.

The genes are TRBV6-5 and TRBJ2-7, with 8 bases lining up with TRBD1. The CDR3 extends over 14 amino acids. V lost 7 bases, J lost 3 bases, and 8 bases stayed unmatched. CDR1 and CDR2 (germline): MNHEY, SVGAGI. Here the CDR3 reads CASTAPGQVYEQYF. CDR3 in DNA: TGTGCCAGCACCGCACCGGGACAGGTCTACGAGCAGTACTTC.

The chain uses TRBV4-2 and TRBJ2-5; 8 bases align to TRBD2. The CDR3 sequence is 16 residues long. Germline CDR1 LGHNA, CDR2 YNFKEQ. V dropped 0 bases and J dropped 5; count of bases not matched to a gene: 8. The DNA for the CDR3 is TGTGCCAGCAGCCAAGATCCCGGGAGGGCCGAGGAGACCCAGTACTTC. This encodes CASSQDPGRAEETQYF.

The chain uses TRBV2 and TRBJ1-1; TRBD1 matches 9 bases. The germline gives CDR1 SNHLY, CDR2 FYNNEI. CDR3 size: 14 residues. The junction had 9 bases not matched to a gene; V was cut back by 8 bases and J by 5 bases. The CDR3 sequence: CASGGTGLGTEAFF. Here the CDR3 DNA reads TGTGCCAGCGGTGGGACAGGGTTAGGGACTGAAGCTTTCTTT.

J is TRBJ1-1 and V is TRBV11-2; D uncertain. Germline V gives CDR1 SGHAT, CDR2 FQNNGV. This CDR3 spans 14 amino acids. V was trimmed by 2 bases and J by 4 bases, leaving 11 bases between them. In nucleotides, the CDR3 is TGTGCCAGCAGCTTATGGGTCTCGGGCACTGAAGCTTTCTTT. Translation gives CASSLWVSGTEAFF.

This chain joins TRBV11-3 and TRBJ1-2, with D possibly TRBD1 on 5 matching bases. Deletions cut 5 bases from V and 3 bases from J, with 13 bases between. Germline CDR1 and CDR2: SGHNT and YENEEA. CDR3 length: 14 amino acids. For the CDR3, the DNA is TGTGCCAGCAGCCGCTCCTGGGGGGACTATGGCTACACCTTC. Amino acid sequence: CASSRSWGDYGYTF.

This chain uses TRBV28 with TRBJ2-7, with D possibly matching TRBD1 (6 bases). CDR1 MDHEN and CDR2 SYDVKM come from the germline V gene. The CDR3 contains 14 residues. V lost 7 bases to trimming and J lost 0 bases, with 13 bases between them. CDR3 protein: CASTRQALSYEQYF. For the CDR3, the DNA is TGTGCCAGCACCCGACAGGCCCTCTCCTACGAGCAGTACTTC.

This chain connects TRBV19 to TRBJ2-5, with D perhaps TRBD2 (6 bases). Germline assignment: CDR1 LNHDA and CDR2 SQIVND (reference sequence). The CDR3 covers 12 residues. V lost 3 bases to trimming and J lost 5 bases, with 7 bases between them. The CDR3 protein is CASSIRGETQYF. CDR3 sequence (DNA): TGTGCCAGTAGTATCCGGGGGGAGACCCAGTACTTC.

This chain connects TRBV6-1 to TRBJ2-7; D might be TRBD1 (5 bases). The CDR3 is 15 residues long. Germline CDR1 and CDR2: MNHNS and SASEGT. V was shortened by 2 bases and J by 3 bases, with 14 bases between the two germline ends. The CDR3 nucleotides are TGTGCCAGCAGTGAAAACAGGTTTGGGATCTACGAGCAGTACTTC. Its translation is CASSENRFGIYEQYF.

The chain employs TRBV5-5 and TRBJ2-7; 9 nucleotides agree with TRBD1. The length of the CDR3 is 14 residues. V was clipped by 0 bases and J by 5 bases; unmatched bases: 3. Germline V gene sequence: CDR1 SGHKS, CDR2 YYEKEE (reference sequence). This CDR3 is CASSLEGTGNEQYF. The DNA for the CDR3 is TGTGCCAGCAGCTTGGAAGGGACAGGGAACGAGCAGTACTTC.

The chain is built from TRBV6-5 and TRBJ1-1; 9 nucleotides match TRBD1. The J segment lost 11 bases and the V segment lost 5 bases, leaving 12 bases of the junction unmatched. The CDR3 totals 14 residues. The germline V gene encodes CDR1 MNHEY and CDR2 SVGAGI. CDR3 sequence reads: CASSTGGAGTRAFF. DNA of the CDR3: TGTGCCAGCAGTACAGGGGGCGCGGGGACTCGGGCTTTCTTT.

The chain combines TRBV9 with TRBJ1-3; 7 bases are shared with TRBD1. From germline, CDR1 is SGDLS and CDR2 YYNGEE. Germline trimming cut 0 bases from V and 2 bases from J; bases unmatched to any gene: 5. The CDR3 extends over 16 amino acids. The DNA for the CDR3 is TGTGCCAGCAGCGTAGCCCGAACAGGGGCTGGAAACACCATATATTTT. Translation gives CASSVARTGAGNTIYF.

The CDR3 bases are TGTGCCAGCAGCGTAGCCACGGGGTTGGGTGGAGGATACAATGAGCAGTTCTTC. It translates to CASSVATGLGGGYNEQFF. The chain uses TRBV9 and TRBJ2-1; possible D gene TRBD2, 5 bases. CDR1 SGDLS and CDR2 YYNGEE come from the germline V gene. The CDR3 sequence is 18 residues long. V shed 0 bases and J shed 4 bases, with 20 bases lying between them.

This chain links TRBV2 with TRBJ2-3, with a weak D call TRBD2 (6 bases). The CDR3 contains 12 residues. Germline V gene data show CDR1 as SNHLY and CDR2 as FYNNEI. Trimming took 2 bases from V and 6 from J, leaving 6 bases between them. The CDR3 DNA sequence: TGTGCCAGCAGTGAAAGCGGGGATACGCAGTATTTT. Its protein is CASSESGDTQYF.

The chain carries TRBV10-3 and TRBJ2-1; D is possibly TRBD1 (6 bases). The CDR3 is 15 amino acids. Germline CDR1 and CDR2: ENHRY and SYGVKD. V dropped 5 bases and J dropped 4 bases, with 15 bases sitting between them. The CDR3 is CAISLHRDKYNEQFF. The CDR3 DNA sequence: TGTGCCATCAGTTTACACCGGGACAAGTACAATGAGCAGTTCTTC.

V is TRBV7-3 and J is TRBJ1-2; TRBD1 aligns across 9 bases. Per the germline V gene, CDR1 is SGHTA and CDR2 is FQGTGA. Germline trimming cut 5 bases from V and 6 bases from J; bases unmatched to any gene: 7. The CDR3 is 14 amino acids. For the CDR3, the DNA is TGTGCCAGCAGCCGGGGACAGGGAAACAATGGCTACACCTTC. Its protein is CASSRGQGNNGYTF.

V is TRBV4-3 and J is TRBJ2-1; 11 nucleotides align to TRBD2. Per the germline V gene, CDR1 is LGHNA and CDR2 is YSLEER. The length of the CDR3 is 15 residues. V dropped 2 bases and J dropped 8; count of bases not matched to a gene: 5. The CDR3 loop is CASSQLLAGVYEQFF. For the CDR3, the DNA is TGCGCCAGCAGCCAATTACTAGCGGGAGTTTATGAGCAGTTCTTC.

The DNA of the CDR3 is TGTGCCACCAGCAGCTGGGACAGGTCCTACGAGCAGTACTTC. This gives the protein CATSSWDRSYEQYF. The chain carries TRBV15 and TRBJ2-7, with 8 bases fitting TRBD1. The CDR3 runs to 14 residues. The germline V gene has CDR1 LNHNV and CDR2 YYDKDF (reference sequence). Germline trimming cut 3 bases from V and 1 base from J; bases unmatched to any gene: 2.

CDR3 DNA: TGTGCCAGACTGGACAGCGAGTTTAGCAATGAGCAGTTCTTC. Residues: CARLDSEFSNEQFF. The chain combines TRBV6-1 with TRBJ2-1, with D perhaps matching TRBD1 (6 bases). The CDR3 length is 14 residues. Trimming took off 9 bases at V and 6 bases at J, with 18 bases between the two ends. In germline, CDR1 is MNHNS, CDR2 SASEGT.

This clone occurred once. The rearrangement uses TRBV9 and TRBJ2-2, with TRBD1 as a possible D gene (6 bases). Trimming took 3 bases from V and 0 from J, leaving 9 bases between them. Germline CDR1 SGDLS, CDR2 YYNGEE. The CDR3 covers 15 residues. The chain's CDR3 is CASSADRPNTGELFF. Written as DNA, the CDR3 is TGTGCCAGCAGCGCGGACAGACCGAACACCGGGGAGCTGTTTTTT.

This clone appeared a single time. V usage is TRBV27 and J usage is TRBJ1-1; D unresolved. CDR3 length equals 13 residues. Trimming cost V 3 bases and J 4 bases, with 9 bases left between them. Germline CDR1 and CDR2: MNHEY and SMNVEV (reference sequence). CDR3 sequence reads: CASSFTESTEAFF. In DNA form, the CDR3 reads TGTGCCAGCAGTTTCACCGAGAGCACTGAAGCTTTCTTT.

The V call is TRBV11-3, the J call TRBJ2-2; no definite D call. Between the trimmed V and J ends, which lost 6 bases and 0 bases, there was a span of 8 bases. The length of the CDR3 is 14 residues. The germline CDR1 and CDR2 sequences are SGHNT and YENEEA. The CDR3 sequence: CASRRLANTGELFF. The CDR3 DNA follows: TGTGCCAGCAGACGGCTAGCGAACACCGGGGAGCTGTTTTTT.

This clone has only one observation. This sequence joins TRBV5-4 and TRBJ1-2; D remains ambiguous. V lost 4 bases to trimming and J lost 5 bases, with 9 bases between them. The CDR3 has 12 residues. Germline V lookup: CDR1 SGHNT, CDR2 YYREEE (reference sequence). The CDR3 nucleotides read TGTGCCAGCAGCCCGGGAATTTATGGCTACACCTTC. As protein: CASSPGIYGYTF.